This TCR beta chain was observed in a study of blood T cell repertoires in COVID-19. Turning to the study itself: COVID-19 samples, acute and convalescent, were from the United States, Italy and Spain. From T cells, B-cell-depleted T cells, or PBMCs came the material, which was cDNA or gDNA.

Cohort 3 donors counted as recovered after two negative PCRs, clearance, or resolved symptoms. CDR3 length: 12 residues. Per the germline V gene, CDR1 is MDHEN and CDR2 is SYDVKM. V lost 5 bases to trimming and J lost 10 bases; unmatched junction nucleotides: 6. The assay was immunoSEQ multiplex PCR, and TCRdb's table has in-frame clones only and misses some. Of about 370,000 clones in the sample, 85% to 90% were seen once. The origin of this receptor is a man aged 18 to 30 who had recovered from COVID-19. The sample taken for sequencing was PBMCs or T cells enriched from blood (not recorded which). V usage is TRBV28 and J usage is TRBJ1-1; the match to TRBD1 covers 8 bases. The CDR3 region has the DNA TGTGCCAGCAGTGTAGACAGGGGTGGAGCTTTCTTT. It is translated as CASSVDRGGAFF. The full variable domain, its missing parts supplied by reference TRBV28 and TRBJ1-1, is DVKVTQSSRYLVKRTGEKVFLECVQDMDHENMFWYRQDPGLGLRLIYFSYDVKMKEKGDIPEGYSVSREKKERFSLILESASTNQTSMYLCASSVDRGGAFFGQGTRLTVV.